This T cell receptor beta chain was captured in a study of OX40 agonist ivuxolimab in advanced cancers. Study-wide findings and caveats: Antigens targeted by the expanded peripheral T cells were not determined. At 0.1 to 3.0 mg/kg, CD4+ and CD8+ blood T cells expanded clonally by week 6. Researchers report that CD8+ T cells had, on average, more expanded clones than CD4+. Partly responding patients at 0.1-3.0 mg/kg showed some of the smallest clonal expansion.

The germline V gene has CDR1 KGHSH and CDR2 LQKENI. Trimming removed 5 bases from V and 4 bases from J, with 15 bases in between. This CDR3 region has 15 residues. As to this clone: Its antigen remains unidentified.

TCRdb's copy holds only in-frame clones and misses some; the assay was immunoSEQ multiplex PCR. The sample carries 70,000 to 95,000 clones, roughly 90% recorded once. The chain joins TRBV18 to TRBJ1-5, with unresolved D. The sequence was obtained from an adult with an advanced solid tumor such as melanoma, head and neck, liver or kidney cancer. The sequenced sample was CD4+ or CD8+ T cells sorted from blood, obtained in a trial of the OX40 agonist ivuxolimab. The CDR3 coding sequence is TGTGCCAGCTCATGGGCGGCCCTTGGGAATCAGCCCCAGCATTTT. Translation: CASSWAALGNQPQHF.